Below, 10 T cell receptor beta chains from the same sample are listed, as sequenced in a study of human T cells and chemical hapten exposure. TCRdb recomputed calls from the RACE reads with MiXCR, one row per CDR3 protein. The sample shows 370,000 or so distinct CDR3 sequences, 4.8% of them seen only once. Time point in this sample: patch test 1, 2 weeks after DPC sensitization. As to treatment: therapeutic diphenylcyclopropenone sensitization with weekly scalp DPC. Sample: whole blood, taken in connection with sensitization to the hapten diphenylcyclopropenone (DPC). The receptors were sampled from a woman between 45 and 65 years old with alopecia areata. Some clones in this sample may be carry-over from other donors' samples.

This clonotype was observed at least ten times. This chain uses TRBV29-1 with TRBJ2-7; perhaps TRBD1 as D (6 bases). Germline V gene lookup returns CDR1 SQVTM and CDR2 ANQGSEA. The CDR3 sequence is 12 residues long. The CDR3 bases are TGCAGTATTACAGGGAGCTTGGGGGAGCAGTACTTC. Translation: CSITGSLGEQYF.

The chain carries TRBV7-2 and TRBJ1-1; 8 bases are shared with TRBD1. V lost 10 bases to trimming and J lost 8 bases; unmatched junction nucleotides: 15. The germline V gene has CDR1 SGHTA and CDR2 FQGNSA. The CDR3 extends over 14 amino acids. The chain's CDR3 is CATNPGTGYMEAFF. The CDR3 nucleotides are TGTGCCACCAACCCCGGGACAGGTTATATGGAAGCTTTCTTT.

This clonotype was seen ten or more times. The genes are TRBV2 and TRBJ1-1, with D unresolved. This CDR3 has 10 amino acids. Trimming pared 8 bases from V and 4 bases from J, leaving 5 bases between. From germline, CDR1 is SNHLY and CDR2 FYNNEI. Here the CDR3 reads CASGPTEAFF. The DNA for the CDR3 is TGTGCCAGCGGACCCACTGAAGCTTTCTTT. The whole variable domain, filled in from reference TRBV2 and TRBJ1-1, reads EPEVTQTPSHQVTQMGQEVILRCVPISNHLYFYWYRQILGQKVEFLVSFYNNEISEKSEIFDDQFSVERPDGSNFTLKIRSTKLEDSAMYFCASGPTEAFFGQGTRLTVV.

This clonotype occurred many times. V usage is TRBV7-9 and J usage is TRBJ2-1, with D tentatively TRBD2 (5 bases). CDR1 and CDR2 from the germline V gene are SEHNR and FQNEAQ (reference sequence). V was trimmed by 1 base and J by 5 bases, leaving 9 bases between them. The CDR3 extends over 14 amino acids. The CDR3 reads CASSLEFGDNEQFF. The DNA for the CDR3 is TGTGCCAGCAGCTTAGAGTTCGGGGACAATGAGCAGTTCTTC.

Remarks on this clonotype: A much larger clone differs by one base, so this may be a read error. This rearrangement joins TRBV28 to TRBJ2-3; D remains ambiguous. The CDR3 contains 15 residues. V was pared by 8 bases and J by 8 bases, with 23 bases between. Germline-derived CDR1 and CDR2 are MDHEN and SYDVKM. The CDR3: CASQDRPGRLGTQYF. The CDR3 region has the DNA TGTGCCAGCCAAGACCGTCCGGGTCGATTAGGTACGCAGTATTTT. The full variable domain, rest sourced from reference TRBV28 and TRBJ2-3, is DVKVTQSSRYLVKRTGEKVFLECVQDMDHENMFWYRQDPGLGLRLIYFSYDVKMKEKGDIPEGYSVSREKKERFSLILESASTNQTSMYLCASQDRPGRLGTQYFGPGTRLTVL.

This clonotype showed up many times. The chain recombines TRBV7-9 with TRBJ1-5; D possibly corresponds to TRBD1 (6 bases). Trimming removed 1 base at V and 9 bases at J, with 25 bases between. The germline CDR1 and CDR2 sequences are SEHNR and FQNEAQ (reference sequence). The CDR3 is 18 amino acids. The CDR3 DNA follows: TGTGCCAGCAGCTTAGAAAGCTTCGGTGGGCACAGGGAAGGGCCCCAGCATTTT. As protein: CASSLESFGGHREGPQHF.

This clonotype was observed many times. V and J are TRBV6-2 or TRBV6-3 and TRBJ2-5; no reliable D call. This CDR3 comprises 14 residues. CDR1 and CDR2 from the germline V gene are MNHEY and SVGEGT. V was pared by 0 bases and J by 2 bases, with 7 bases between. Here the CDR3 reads CASSYSGIQETQYF. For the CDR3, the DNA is TGTGCCAGCAGTTACTCGGGAATACAAGAGACCCAGTACTTC.

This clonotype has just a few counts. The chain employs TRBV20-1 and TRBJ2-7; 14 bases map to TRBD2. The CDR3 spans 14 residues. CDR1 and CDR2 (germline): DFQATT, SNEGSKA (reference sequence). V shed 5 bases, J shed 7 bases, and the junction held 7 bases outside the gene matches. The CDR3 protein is CSACGLAGGGEQYF. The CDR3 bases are TGCAGTGCTTGCGGACTAGCGGGGGGAGGGGAGCAGTACTTC.

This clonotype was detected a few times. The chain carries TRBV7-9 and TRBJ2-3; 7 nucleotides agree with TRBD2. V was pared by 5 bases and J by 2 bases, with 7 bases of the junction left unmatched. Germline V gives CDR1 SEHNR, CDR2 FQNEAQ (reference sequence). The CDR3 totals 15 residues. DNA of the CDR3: TGTGCCAGCAGCGTCGGGACTACTAACACAGATACGCAGTATTTT. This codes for CASSVGTTNTDTQYF.

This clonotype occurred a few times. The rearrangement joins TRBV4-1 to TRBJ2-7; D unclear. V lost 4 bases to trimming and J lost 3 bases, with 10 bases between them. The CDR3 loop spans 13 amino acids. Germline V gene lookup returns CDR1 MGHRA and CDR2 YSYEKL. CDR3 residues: CASSLRRNYEQYF. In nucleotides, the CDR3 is TGCGCCAGCAGCCTCCGACGTAACTACGAGCAGTACTTC.